What follows describes a single T cell receptor beta chain. Its antigen is unknown. PCR employed 60 Vbeta and 13 Jbeta primers. Repertoires were generated with immunoSEQ multiplex PCR, while TCRdb's copy carries only in-frame clones and drops some. The profile shows around 100,000 clones, 65% of them singletons. This sample was taken from a study of cytomegalovirus exposure and HLA in healthy donors. Whole-study context: Previous work identified around 120 million unique TCR beta sequences from around 200 million T cells. Whole-study findings and limits: As a later analysis revealed, most CMV-associated TCR beta chains appeared HLA-restricted. A highly shared variant cluster was judged a likely technical artifact.

Sequenced material: PBMCs. This receptor was obtained from a man aged 25 to 40 in good health and CMV-seropositive.

The CDR3 sequence: CAISEGALDIQYF. The CDR3 DNA sequence: TGTGCCATCAGTGAGGGGGCTCTGGACATTCAGTACTTC. This chain links TRBV10-3 with TRBJ2-4; D perhaps matches TRBD1 (5 bases). Trimming shortened V by 2 bases and J by 8 bases, and 10 bases separated the two germline ends. The length of the CDR3 is 13 residues. In germline, CDR1 is ENHRY, CDR2 SYGVKD.